The 25 T cell receptor beta chains listed next were all sequenced from one sample in a study of siplizumab effects on memory and regulatory T cells. TCRdb's table, derived via immunoSEQ multiplex PCR, lists solely in-frame clones and lacks some. Here the sample spans about 110,000 clones, roughly nine tenths being singletons. The specimen was Tregs sorted from blood. Receptor source: a human donor in good health.

The chain carries TRBV5-1 and TRBJ2-5, with D hard to call. The V end lost 2 bases, the J end lost 0 bases, and 5 bases lay between the germline ends. Germline V lookup: CDR1 SGHRS, CDR2 YFSETQ. The CDR3 loop spans 13 amino acids. This CDR3 reads CASSFQYQETQYF. CDR3 nucleotide sequence: TGCGCCAGCAGCTTCCAGTACCAAGAGACCCAGTACTTC.

V is TRBV27 and J is TRBJ1-4, with D hard to call. Germline values: CDR1 MNHEY, CDR2 SMNVEV (reference sequence). The CDR3 totals 14 residues. V was cut by 6 bases and J by 4 bases, with 12 bases left in between. The CDR3 DNA is TGTGCCAGCAGCAGAGGGATAAATAATGAAAAACTGTTTTTT. Its translation is CASSRGINNEKLFF. Based on the CDR3 plus reference TRBV27 and TRBJ1-4, the full variable domain is EAQVTQNPRYLITVTGKKLTVTCSQNMNHEYMSWYRQDPGLGLRQIYYSMNVEVTDKGDVPEGYKVSRKEKRNFPLILESPSPNQTSLYFCASSRGINNEKLFFGSGTQLSVL.

The chain employs TRBV6-1 and TRBJ2-7, with 11 bases identical to TRBD2. Germline-derived CDR1 and CDR2 are MNHNS and SASEGT. After removal of 4 bases from V and 5 bases from J, the junction contained 10 bases not matched to a gene. The CDR3 loop spans 16 amino acids. Here the CDR3 DNA reads TGTGCCAGCAGTGGAGGTAGCGGGGGGGCCCGGAACGAGCAGTACTTC. This sequence encodes CASSGGSGGARNEQYF.

The gene calls are TRBV7-6 and TRBJ2-1; D gene unclear. This CDR3 is 14 amino acids long. The V end lost 1 base, the J end lost 7 bases, and 11 bases lay between the germline ends. Per the germline V gene, CDR1 is SGHVS and CDR2 is FNYEAQ. The CDR3 reads CASSLGFGVNEQFF. DNA of the CDR3: TGTGCCAGCAGCTTAGGTTTTGGGGTAAATGAGCAGTTCTTC.

This chain links TRBV10-3 with TRBJ2-2, with 9 bases fitting TRBD2. V was clipped by 4 bases and J by 2 bases; unmatched bases: 5. The germline V gene has CDR1 ENHRY and CDR2 SYGVKD. CDR3 length: 16 residues. The CDR3 DNA reads TGTGCCATCAGTGCCGAGACTAGCGGAAACACCGGGGAGCTGTTTTTT. It specifies CAISAETSGNTGELFF.

The chain carries TRBV7-2 and TRBJ2-7; D not certain. Germline CDR1 and CDR2: SGHTA and FQGNSA. Trimming shortened V by 5 bases and J by 5 bases, and 13 bases separated the two germline ends. The CDR3 runs 13 residues. Here the CDR3 DNA reads TGTGCCAGCAGCCAAGTTGGGGTTCACGAGCAGTACTTC. Its protein is CASSQVGVHEQYF. Based on the CDR3 plus reference TRBV7-2 and TRBJ2-7, the full variable domain is GAGVSQSPSNKVTEKGKDVELRCDPISGHTALYWYRQSLGQGLEFLIYFQGNSAPDKSGLPSDRFSAERTGGSVSTLTIQRTQQEDSAVYLCASSQVGVHEQYFGPGTRLTVT.

This clone was seen only once. The DNA of the CDR3 is TGTGCCAGCAGCCCATGGACAGAACGAGAGCAGTACTTC. Translation: CASSPWTEREQYF. The V call is TRBV9, the J call TRBJ2-7; tentatively, D is TRBD1 (6 bases). Germline CDR1 is SGDLS and CDR2 is YYNGEE. The ends were cut back, 4 bases at V and 7 bases at J, with 15 bases in the middle. This CDR3 contains 13 residues.

This clone appeared a few times. The chain recombines TRBV7-9 with TRBJ1-6; D unclear. The ends were cut back, 0 bases at V and 10 bases at J, with 7 bases in the middle. Germline CDR1 is SEHNR and CDR2 is FQNEAQ (reference sequence). CDR3 length: 13 amino acids. CDR3 in amino acids: CASSLATFSPLHF. In DNA, the CDR3 is TGTGCCAGCAGCTTAGCGACGTTCTCACCCCTCCACTTT. The whole variable domain, remainder taken from reference TRBV7-9 and TRBJ1-6, is DTGVSQNPRHKITKRGQNVTFRCDPISEHNRLYWYRQTLGQGPEFLTYFQNEAQLEKSRLLSDRFSAERPKGSFSTLEIQRTEQGDSAMYLCASSLATFSPLHFGNGTRLTVT.

This clone was recorded a few times. The V call is TRBV21-1, the J call TRBJ2-7; whether TRBD1, the table's D call, matches the DNA was not checked. TRBV21-1 is a listed pseudogene. The CDR3 spans 15 residues. CDR3 residues: CASSPWTGGSYEQYF. The DNA of the CDR3 is TGTGCCAGCAGCCCCTGGACAGGGGGCTCCTACGAGCAGTACTTC.

This clone has only a few counts. The rearrangement joins TRBV10-3 to TRBJ2-2, with 7 bases fitting TRBD1. The germline CDR1 and CDR2 sequences are ENHRY and SYGVKD. The CDR3 runs 15 residues. The ends lost 11 bases at V and 4 bases at J; junction bases unmatched: 13. The CDR3 nucleotides are TGTGCCGCCCAGACAGGGAATGGAATCACCGGGGAGCTGTTTTTT. This sequence encodes CAAQTGNGITGELFF.

The chain couples TRBV23-1 to TRBJ2-7; tentative D call: TRBD1 (6 bases). TRBV23-1 carries the ORF label, with uncertain function. The V gene lost 1 base and the J gene lost 1 base, with 17 bases spanning the gap. This CDR3 has 17 amino acids. The DNA for the CDR3 is TGCGCCAGCAGTCAATTTCGGGACAAAGGCCATTCCTACGAGCAGTACTTC. Its translation: CASSQFRDKGHSYEQYF.

This clone came up once. This rearrangement joins TRBV12-5 to TRBJ1-3; 7 nucleotides align to TRBD1. The CDR3 runs to 14 residues. Per germline, CDR1 LGHNT and CDR2 FRNRAP. V dropped 5 bases and J dropped 2; count of bases not matched to a gene: 3. CDR3 loop: CASGVDRPGNTIYF. The CDR3 nucleotides are TGTGCTAGTGGTGTGGACAGGCCTGGAAACACCATATATTTT.

The V call is TRBV7-2, the J call TRBJ2-7; 14 nucleotides agree with TRBD2. This CDR3 has 17 residues. The V gene's germline CDR1 is SGHTA and CDR2 FQGNSA. V lost 4 bases, J lost 6 bases, and 11 bases stayed unmatched. The CDR3 sequence: CASSSGTSGGREGEQYF. Written as DNA, the CDR3 is TGTGCCAGCAGCTCAGGGACTAGCGGGGGTCGGGAGGGCGAGCAGTACTTC. Variable domain in full (rest from reference TRBV7-2 and TRBJ2-7): GAGVSQSPSNKVTEKGKDVELRCDPISGHTALYWYRQSLGQGLEFLIYFQGNSAPDKSGLPSDRFSAERTGGSVSTLTIQRTQQEDSAVYLCASSSGTSGGREGEQYFGPGTRLTVT.

The V call is TRBV7-2, the J call TRBJ2-7, with 8 nucleotides matching TRBD1. Germline CDR1 reads SGHTA; CDR2 reads FQGNSA. V lost 0 bases, J lost 2 bases, and 3 bases stayed unmatched. The CDR3 has 15 residues. The CDR3 protein is CASSLAQGATYEQYF. The DNA for the CDR3 is TGTGCCAGCAGCTTAGCTCAGGGGGCCACCTACGAGCAGTACTTC. Drawing the rest from reference TRBV7-2 and TRBJ2-7, the complete variable domain is GAGVSQSPSNKVTEKGKDVELRCDPISGHTALYWYRQSLGQGLEFLIYFQGNSAPDKSGLPSDRFSAERTGGSVSTLTIQRTQQEDSAVYLCASSLAQGATYEQYFGPGTRLTVT.

This chain links TRBV5-1 with TRBJ1-2; 9 nucleotides line up with TRBD1. V trimming: 4 bases; J trimming: 5 bases; junction bases outside the gene matches: 6. The CDR3 extends over 14 amino acids. Germline CDR1 and CDR2: SGHRS and YFSETQ. CDR3 sequence (DNA): TGCGCCAGCAGCCCCGGGACAGGGATGTATGGCTACACCTTC. As protein: CASSPGTGMYGYTF.

V gene TRBV29-1 combines with J gene TRBJ2-3; D gene uncertain. The CDR3 totals 13 residues. Germline loops: CDR1 SQVTM, CDR2 ANQGSEA. Trimming took 4 bases from V and 2 from J, leaving 10 bases between them. CDR3 nucleotide sequence: TGCAGCGTTGGGGGTTCTTACACAGATACGCAGTATTTT. It is translated as CSVGGSYTDTQYF.

The chain uses TRBV1 and TRBJ1-4. TRBV1 has pseudogene status. CDR3 length: 12 residues. This CDR3 is CTSSLMRSKLFF. DNA of the CDR3: TGCACCAGCAGCCTAATGCGCTCTAAACTGTTTTTT.

This rearrangement joins TRBV6-1 to TRBJ2-7; D unclear. Germline V gene lookup returns CDR1 MNHNS and CDR2 SASEGT. The CDR3 totals 15 residues. Deletions cut 1 base from V and 0 bases from J, with 10 bases between. CDR3 sequence: CASSEELFNSYEQYF. DNA for the CDR3: TGTGCCAGCAGTGAAGAGCTTTTTAACTCCTACGAGCAGTACTTC.

V and J are TRBV10-3 and TRBJ2-7, with D uncertain. Deletions cut 5 bases from V and 3 bases from J, with 5 bases between. Germline V gene lookup returns CDR1 ENHRY and CDR2 SYGVKD. The CDR3 loop spans 11 amino acids. The CDR3 sequence is CAISYGYEQYF. CDR3 DNA: TGTGCCATCAGTTATGGCTACGAGCAGTACTTC.

The chain couples TRBV10-3 to TRBJ1-5; D gene ambiguous. Germline CDR1 reads ENHRY; CDR2 reads SYGVKD. The CDR3 has 13 amino acids. Trimming took off 6 bases at V and 7 bases at J, with 13 bases between the two ends. CDR3 protein: CAIRADWEQPQHF. CDR3 nucleotides: TGTGCCATCAGAGCCGACTGGGAGCAGCCCCAGCATTTT.

This clone is a singleton in its sample. This chain uses TRBV4-1 with TRBJ2-1; the match to TRBD2 covers 13 bases. Germline V gene lookup returns CDR1 MGHRA and CDR2 YSYEKL. V shed 4 bases and J 8 bases; nucleotides not matched to a gene: 5. This CDR3 comprises 15 residues. For the CDR3, the DNA is TGCGCCAGCAGCCGAGCCGGGACTAGCGGGGATGAGCAGTTCTTC. It is translated as CASSRAGTSGDEQFF.

The rearrangement links TRBV19 to TRBJ1-6, with D unclear. The CDR3 totals 15 residues. Germline V lookup: CDR1 LNHDA, CDR2 SQIVND (reference sequence). V was pared by 3 bases and J by 9 bases, with 15 bases between. CDR3 bases: TGTGCCAGTAGTATTGAGGTTACGGGTTTTTCACCCCTCCACTTT. As protein: CASSIEVTGFSPLHF.

The V gene is TRBV6-1, the J gene TRBJ1-1; 9 nucleotides align to TRBD1. V gave up 7 bases and J gave up 6 bases; unmatched junction bases: 6. Germline V gene sequence: CDR1 MNHNS, CDR2 SASEGT. This CDR3 contains 13 residues. CDR3 sequence (DNA): TGTGCCAGCACTCTTAGGGACAGGGCTGAAGCTTTCTTT. Amino acids: CASTLRDRAEAFF.

This clone was counted once. The chain has TRBV27 and TRBJ1-4, with D unclear. The germline V gene encodes CDR1 MNHEY and CDR2 SMNVEV (reference sequence). Trimming left V 0 bases short and J 0 bases short, with 11 bases between. The CDR3 totals 17 residues. The chain's CDR3 is CASSLSPEGTTNEKLFF. CDR3 DNA sequence: TGTGCCAGCAGTTTATCCCCTGAAGGTACAACTAATGAAAAACTGTTTTTT.

V gene TRBV5-1 combines with J gene TRBJ1-5; D unresolved. V was cut by 5 bases and J by 7 bases, with 19 bases left in between. The length of the CDR3 is 15 residues. Germline V gives CDR1 SGHRS, CDR2 YFSETQ. The CDR3 DNA is TGCGCCAGCAGAACCGGCCCGGGAGGAGGACAGCCCCAGCATTTT. It translates to CASRTGPGGGQPQHF.